These 10 T cell receptor beta chains share one sample of origin, sequenced in a study of blood T cell repertoires in COVID-19. TCRdb's table, derived via immunoSEQ multiplex PCR, lists solely in-frame clones and lacks some. The sample holds about 63,000 clones, approximately 78% seen once. The sequenced material came from PBMCs or T cells enriched from blood (not recorded which). The receptor source for this set is a woman aged 40 to 55 with acute COVID-19.

The chain links TRBV7-6 to TRBJ2-2, with D perhaps matching TRBD2 (5 bases). CDR1 is SGHVS and CDR2 is FNYEAQ in the germline V gene. The CDR3 extends over 11 amino acids. Trimming left V 11 bases short and J 3 bases short, with 7 bases between. CDR3 sequence: CASGDTGELFF. The CDR3, as DNA: TGTGCCTCCGGGGACACCGGGGAGCTGTTTTTT.

The chain couples TRBV28 to TRBJ1-2; the match to TRBD1 covers 10 bases. Germline trimming cut 6 bases from V and 8 bases from J; bases unmatched to any gene: 12. Germline values: CDR1 MDHEN, CDR2 SYDVKM. The CDR3 sequence is 15 residues long. The CDR3 coding sequence is TGTGCCAGCAGCCCGGTTACGGACAGGGGGGGAGGCTACACCTTC. It translates to CASSPVTDRGGGYTF.

The chain links TRBV5-1 to TRBJ2-1, with 13 positions matching TRBD2. CDR1 and CDR2 (germline): SGHRS, YFSETQ. The trim removed 0 bases at V and 14 bases at J, leaving 8 bases unmatched. The CDR3 totals 15 residues. The CDR3 DNA reads TGCGCCAGCAGCTTGGAGGGGACTAGCGGGGTAGTGGAGTTCTTC. Amino acid sequence: CASSLEGTSGVVEFF.

The V and J genes are TRBV16 and TRBJ1-2; TRBD1 aligns across 8 bases. This CDR3 is 18 amino acids long. V lost 0 bases to trimming and J lost 5 bases; unmatched junction nucleotides: 14. The germline gives CDR1 KGHSY, CDR2 FQNENV. The CDR3 protein is CASSQSLDRGSASYGYTF. CDR3 coding DNA: TGTGCCAGCAGCCAATCGCTTGACAGGGGCTCCGCTAGTTATGGCTACACCTTC.

The chain joins TRBV2 to TRBJ1-1; D is uncertain. The CDR3 totals 11 residues. Trimming shortened V by 7 bases and J by 1 base, and 4 bases separated the two germline ends. CDR1 is SNHLY, CDR2 FYNNEI, per germline. The CDR3 spells CASTWNTEAFF. The CDR3 nucleotides are TGTGCCAGCACTTGGAACACTGAAGCTTTCTTT.

The chain recombines TRBV7-2 with TRBJ2-7; D is possibly TRBD2 (6 bases). This CDR3 has 15 residues. Germline V CDR1 and CDR2: SGHTA, FQGNSA. V lost 0 bases to trimming and J lost 3 bases, with 12 bases between them. The CDR3 bases are TGTGCCAGCAGCTTAGCGGGGACGGGAGACTACGAGCAGTACTTC. It is translated as CASSLAGTGDYEQYF. The full variable domain, its missing parts supplied by reference TRBV7-2 and TRBJ2-7, is GAGVSQSPSNKVTEKGKDVELRCDPISGHTALYWYRQSLGQGLEFLIYFQGNSAPDKSGLPSDRFSAERTGGSVSTLTIQRTQQEDSAVYLCASSLAGTGDYEQYFGPGTRLTVT.

J is TRBJ1-1 and V is TRBV28; no firm D call. The CDR3 is made up of 12 amino acids. The V end was cut by 8 bases, the J end by 1 base, with 8 bases between. Germline assignment: CDR1 MDHEN and CDR2 SYDVKM. DNA of the CDR3: TGTGCCAGCCGTACACCGAACACTGAAGCTTTCTTT. Translation: CASRTPNTEAFF.

This clone was observed a few times. V and J are TRBV29-1 and TRBJ1-1, with D possibly matching TRBD1 (5 bases). The CDR3 totals 11 residues. Deletions cut 8 bases from V and 4 bases from J, with 11 bases between. In germline, CDR1 is SQVTM, CDR2 ANQGSEA. The CDR3 loop reads CSSGGGTEAFF. CDR3 DNA: TGCAGCTCCGGGGGAGGCACTGAAGCTTTCTTT.

The chain carries TRBV11-3 and TRBJ2-3; 7 bases agree with TRBD2. The V gene end was trimmed by 5 bases and the J gene end by 2 bases; junction bases not matched to a gene: 7. Germline V gene data show CDR1 as SGHNT and CDR2 as YENEEA. The CDR3 loop spans 15 amino acids. The CDR3 bases are TGTGCCAGCAGCCCGGGGGGAGGCCTCACAGATACGCAGTATTTT. This sequence encodes CASSPGGGLTDTQYF.

V gene TRBV3-1 (or the pseudogene TRBV3-2) combines with J gene TRBJ1-6; 9 bases are a match to TRBD1. From germline, CDR1 is LGHDT and CDR2 YNNKEL (reference sequence). V shed 0 bases, J shed 0 bases, and the junction held 3 bases outside the gene matches. The CDR3 loop spans 18 amino acids. CDR3: CASSQDRDRASYNSPLHF. CDR3 nucleotide sequence: TGTGCCAGCAGCCAAGATAGGGACAGGGCCTCCTATAATTCACCCCTCCACTTT.